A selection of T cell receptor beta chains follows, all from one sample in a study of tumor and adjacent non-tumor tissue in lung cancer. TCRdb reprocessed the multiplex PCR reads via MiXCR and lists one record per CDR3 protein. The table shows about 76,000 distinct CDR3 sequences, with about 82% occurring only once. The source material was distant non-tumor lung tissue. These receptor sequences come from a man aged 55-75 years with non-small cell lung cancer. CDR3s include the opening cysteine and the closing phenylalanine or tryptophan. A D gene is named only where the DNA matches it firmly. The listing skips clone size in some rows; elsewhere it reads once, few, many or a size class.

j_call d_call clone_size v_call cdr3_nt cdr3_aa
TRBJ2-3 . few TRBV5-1 TGCGCCAGCAGCCAAGGAGACCAGGGGAGCACAGATACGCAGTATTTT CASSQGDQGSTDTQYF
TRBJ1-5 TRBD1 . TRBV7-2 TGTGCCAGCAGCTTATGGGACAGGGGTCAGCCCCAGCATTTT CASSLWDRGQPQHF
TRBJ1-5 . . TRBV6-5 TGTGCCAACTGTTACAGTGGACAAGGTAGTCAGCCCCAGCATTTT CANCYSGQGSQPQHF
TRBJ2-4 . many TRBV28 TGTGCCAGCAGTCCCGGTGGAATTCTGGGAGCCAAAAACATTCAGTACTTC CASSPGGILGAKNIQYF
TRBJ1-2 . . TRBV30 TGTATCTGGAGTACTCTAGGGGGCTATGGCTACACCTTC CIWSTLGGYGYTF
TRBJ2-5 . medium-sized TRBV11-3 TGTGCCAGCAGCTTAGTACAGGGCCAAGAGACCCAGTACTTC CASSLVQGQETQYF
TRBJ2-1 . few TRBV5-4 TGTGCCAGCAGCGGGGTTAGGAGGGCCAGAAATGAGCAGTTCTTC CASSGVRRARNEQFF
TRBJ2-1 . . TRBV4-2 TGTGCCAGCAGCCATAATACTCGCGGGGTCTTAAATGAGCAGTTCTTC CASSHNTRGVLNEQFF
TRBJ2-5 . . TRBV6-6 TGTGCCAGCAGTTTGTCCTCAACCCCCGGGAAGACCCAGTACTTC CASSLSSTPGKTQYF
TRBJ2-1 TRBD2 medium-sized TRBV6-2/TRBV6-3 TGTGCCAGCAGTTACTCCCTGGGAGCGGGAGGCATGAATGAGCAGTTCTTC CASSYSLGAGGMNEQFF
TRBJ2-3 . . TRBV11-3 TGTGCCAGCAGCCACAGAGGGAGCACAGATACACAGTATTTT CASSHRGSTDTQYF
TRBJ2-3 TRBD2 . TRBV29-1 TGCAGTCCTCAGGGAGGGGATACGCAGTATTTT CSPQGGDTQYF
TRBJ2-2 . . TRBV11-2 TGTGCCAGCAGCATTACCTGGGGCGGGGAGCTGTTATTT CASSITWGGELLF
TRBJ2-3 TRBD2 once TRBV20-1 TGCAGTTCGACCACCCCGGGACTAGCCGACAATGGGCTCACAGATACGCAGTGTTTT CSSTTPGLADNGLTDTQCF
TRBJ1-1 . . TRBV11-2 TGTGCCAGCAGCCTCACAGGGTACACTGAAGCTTTCTTT CASSLTGYTEAFF
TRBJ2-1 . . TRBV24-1 TGTGCCACCAGTGATTATAATAACGGGAGCTCCTACAGTGAGCAGCTCTTC CATSDYNNGSSYSEQLF
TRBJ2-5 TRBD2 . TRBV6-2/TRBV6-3 TGTGACAGCAGTGGTCTGGCGGGAGTGGCGGTCGGGGAGACCCAGTACTTC CDSSGLAGVAVGETQYF
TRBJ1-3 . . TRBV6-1 TGTGCCAGCACTTCGGGGGATAGAAACACCATATATTTT CASTSGDRNTIYF
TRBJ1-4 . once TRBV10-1 TGCGCGAGCAGTGATGGACAAGTGGAGGAAAAACTGATTTTT CASSDGQVEEKLIF
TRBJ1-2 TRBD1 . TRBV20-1 TGCAGCGTAGCGGGACAGAGCTATGGCGACAACTTC CSVAGQSYGDNF
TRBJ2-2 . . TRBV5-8 TGTGCCAGCAGCTTGATGAGCGGTGCCACCGGGGAGCTGTTTTTT CASSLMSGATGELFF
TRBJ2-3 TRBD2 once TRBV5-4 TGCGCCAGCGGAAGCGGGGGGTACACAGATACACTGTATTTT CASGSGGYTDTLYF
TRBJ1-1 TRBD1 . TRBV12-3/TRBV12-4 TGCGCGAGCAGCAAAACTACGACAGGGGGAATGAACACTGAAGCTTTCTTT CASSKTTTGGMNTEAFF
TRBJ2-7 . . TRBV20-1 TGTAGCGGTATTCTGACAGGCGGGGGAAACTACAAGCAGTACTTC CSGILTGGGNYKQYF
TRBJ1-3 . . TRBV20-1 TGCAGTGCTAATTTCCAGATTGGAAATACCATATATTTT CSANFQIGNTIYF
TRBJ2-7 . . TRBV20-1 TGCAGTGCCTCCGCAGGGTCAGTCGGAACCTACGAGCAGTACTTC CSASAGSVGTYEQYF
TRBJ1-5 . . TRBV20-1 . CSALRVGEGIRAHHF
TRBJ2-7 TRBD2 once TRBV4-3 TGCGCCAGCAGCCAAGATCTTCCCCGGACTAGGGGCTACGAACAGTACTTC CASSQDLPRTRGYEQYF